This T cell receptor beta chain was identified in a study of CD4 T cells in relation to SARS-CoV-2 and coronaviruses. Naive and memory CD4+ T cells were separated from cryopreserved PBMCs. Concerning this clone itself: Its antigen is undetermined.

TCRdb keeps only in-frame clones here, not all; method: immunoSEQ multiplex PCR. The sample holds tens of thousands of clones, roughly 94% seen once. The CDR3 runs 11 residues. V was cut by 6 bases and J by 1 base, with 1 base left in between. The germline V gene encodes CDR1 SNHLY and CDR2 FYNNEI. Overall study results and limits: Samples before the pandemic and after infection were not matched within any donor. The assay detects memory recall responses, not culture-primed primary responses.

This chain uses TRBV2 with TRBJ2-1, with D uncertain. The sequenced material came from naive CD4+ T cells from PBMCs. Subset described: naive CD4+ T cells isolated by negative enrichment. The receptor comes from an adult with COVID-19. DNA of the CDR3: TGTGCCAGCAGGTCCTACAATGAGCAGTTCTTC. Its translation: CASRSYNEQFF.